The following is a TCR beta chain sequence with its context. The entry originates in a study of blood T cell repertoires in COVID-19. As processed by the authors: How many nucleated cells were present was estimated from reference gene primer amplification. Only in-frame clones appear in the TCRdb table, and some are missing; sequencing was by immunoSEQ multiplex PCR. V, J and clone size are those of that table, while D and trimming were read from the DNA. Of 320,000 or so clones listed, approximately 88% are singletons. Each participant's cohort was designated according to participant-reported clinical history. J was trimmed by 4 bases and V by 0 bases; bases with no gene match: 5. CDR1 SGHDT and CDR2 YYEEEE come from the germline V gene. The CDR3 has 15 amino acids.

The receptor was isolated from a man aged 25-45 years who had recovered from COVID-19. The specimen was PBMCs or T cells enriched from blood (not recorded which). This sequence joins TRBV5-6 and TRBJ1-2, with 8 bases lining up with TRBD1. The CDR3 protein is CASSLARQGPYGYTF. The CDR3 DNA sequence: TGTGCCAGCAGCTTGGCGAGACAGGGGCCCTATGGCTACACCTTC.